This T cell receptor (beta chain) was obtained from a study of regulatory T cells in long-lasting Graves disease. Overall study findings and caveats: Persistent disease was associated with favored TRBV28 usage and with favored use of TRBJ1-2 and TRBJ2-5.

V trimming: 6 bases; J trimming: 2 bases; junction bases outside the gene matches: 8. Germline V gene data show CDR1 as MNHNS and CDR2 as SASEGT. The length of the CDR3 is 15 residues. In building TCR beta libraries, iRepertoire HTBI primers were used together with Arm-PCR of CDR3 regions. TCRdb redid the calling of the multiplex PCR reads with MiXCR, one entry per CDR3 protein. Of about 620,000 distinct CDR3 sequences detected, roughly 15% appear once; the ten largest clones hold about 18%. Time point here: newly diagnosed GD, antithyroid drugs for less than 3 months. Researchers made the TCR library from RNA that was extracted from PBMCs. Many counts were recorded for this clonotype. The antigen remains undetermined. This same sample was also part of a study on T cells in Graves' hyperthyroidism and ophthalmopathy. That paper adds: Ophthalmopathy cases were set apart from stable hyperthyroidism by a 13 V-J model.

This sample comprised peripheral blood mononuclear cells (PBMCs), obtained at new diagnosis, from a patient treated with antithyroid drugs. The sequence came from a woman aged 30 to 39 with Graves disease. This rearrangement joins TRBV6-1 to TRBJ1-1; 8 bases line up with TRBD1. CDR3 in amino acids: CASRGQERANTEAFF. Here the CDR3 DNA reads TGTGCCAGCAGGGGACAGGAAAGGGCAAACACTGAAGCTTTCTTT.